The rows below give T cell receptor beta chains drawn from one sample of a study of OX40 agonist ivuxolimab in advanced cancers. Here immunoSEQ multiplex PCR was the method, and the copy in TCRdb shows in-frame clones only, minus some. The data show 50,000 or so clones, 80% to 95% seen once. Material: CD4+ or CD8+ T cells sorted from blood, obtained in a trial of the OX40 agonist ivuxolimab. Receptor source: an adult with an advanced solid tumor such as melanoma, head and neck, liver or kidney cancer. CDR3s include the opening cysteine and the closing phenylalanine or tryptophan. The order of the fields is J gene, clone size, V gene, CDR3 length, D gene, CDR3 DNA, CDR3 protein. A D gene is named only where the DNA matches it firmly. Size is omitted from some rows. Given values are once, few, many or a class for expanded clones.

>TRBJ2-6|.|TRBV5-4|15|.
TGTGCCAGCAGCTTTTCCGGCTCTGGGGCCAACGTCCTGACTTTC
CASSFSGSGANVLTF
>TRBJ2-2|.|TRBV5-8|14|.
TGTGCCAGCAGCTCCGGACTGAACACCGGGGAGCTGTTTTTT
CASSSGLNTGELFF
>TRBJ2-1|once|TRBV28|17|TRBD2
TGTGCCAGCAGTTACCCCCTTTCGTTCGGCGGGAGCAATGAGCAGTTCTTC
CASSYPLSFGGSNEQFF
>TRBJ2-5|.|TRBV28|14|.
TGTGCCAGCAGAGATATCCGGGGCCAAGAGACCCAGTACTTC
CASRDIRGQETQYF
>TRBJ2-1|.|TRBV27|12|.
TGTGCCAGCAGTTCCTCATTAAATGAGCAGTTCTTC
CASSSSLNEQFF
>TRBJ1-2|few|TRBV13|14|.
TGTGCCAGCAGCTTATCTACCGGAGAGTATGGCTACACCTTC
CASSLSTGEYGYTF
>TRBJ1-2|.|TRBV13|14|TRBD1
TGTGCCAGCAGCCTCGGACAGGGGGCCAAAGGCTACACCTTC
CASSLGQGAKGYTF
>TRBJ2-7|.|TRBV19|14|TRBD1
TGTGCCAGTAGTACCGGGGACAGCGCCTACGAGCAGTACTTC
CASSTGDSAYEQYF
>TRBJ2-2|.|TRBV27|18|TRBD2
TGTGCCAGCAGTTCACGGACTAGCGGGAACTATGGCACCGGGGAGCTGTTTTTT
CASSSRTSGNYGTGELFF
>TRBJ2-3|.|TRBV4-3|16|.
TGCGCCAGCAGCCAAGAATCCAGCGGCCTCACAGATACGCAGTATTTT
CASSQESSGLTDTQYF
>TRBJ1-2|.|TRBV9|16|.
TGTGCCAGCAGCGTTGGTGCAACCTCTTTCAACTATGGCTACACCTTC
CASSVGATSFNYGYTF
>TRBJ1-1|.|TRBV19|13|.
TGTGCCAGTAGTATCACAGGGTCGGCTGAAGCTTTCTTT
CASSITGSAEAFF
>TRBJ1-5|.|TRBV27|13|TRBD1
TGTGCCAGCAGTTTAGACAGGGGGTCACCCCAGCATTTT
CASSLDRGSPQHF
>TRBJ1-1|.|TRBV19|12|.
TGTGCCAGTAGGGTCGGAGGAACTGAAGCTTTCTTT
CASRVGGTEAFF
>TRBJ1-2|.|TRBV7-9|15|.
TGTGCCAGCAGCTTATATTCGGGGGATACATATGGCTACACCTTC
CASSLYSGDTYGYTF
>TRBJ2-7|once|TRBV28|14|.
TGTGCCAGCAACCTACTAGGGACGCCCTACGAGCAGTACTTC
CASNLLGTPYEQYF
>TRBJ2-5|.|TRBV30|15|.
TGTGCCTGGAGAGGGGCAGGGTCCCTAGGGGAGACCCAGTACTTC
CAWRGAGSLGETQYF
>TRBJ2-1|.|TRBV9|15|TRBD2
TGTGCCAGCAGCGTAGGCGGGGGGGATTACAATGAGCAGTTCTTC
CASSVGGGDYNEQFF
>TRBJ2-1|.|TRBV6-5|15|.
TGTGCCAGCAGTCTCGAGGGGGGGGTTATGCAGGAGCAGTTCTTC
CASSLEGGVMQEQFF
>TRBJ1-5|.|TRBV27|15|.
TGTGCCAGCAGTCAAATCCCGCGTGGTGGTCAGCCCCAGCATTTT
CASSQIPRGGQPQHF
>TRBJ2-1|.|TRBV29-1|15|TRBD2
TGCAGCGTTTCGTTAGCGGGAAGGGCCTACAATGAGCAGTTCTTC
CSVSLAGRAYNEQFF
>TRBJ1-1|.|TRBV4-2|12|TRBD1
TGTGCCAGCAGCCAAGGGACAGGGGTGGCTTTCTTT
CASSQGTGVAFF
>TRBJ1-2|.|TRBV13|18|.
TGTGCCAGCAGCAGAGAAAGTGTGGGGGGCAGTTTGTTCTATGGCTACACCTTC
CASSRESVGGSLFYGYTF
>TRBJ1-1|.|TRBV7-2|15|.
TGTGCCAGCAGCTCCCAGGAGGGGTGGAACACTGAAGCTTTCTTT
CASSSQEGWNTEAFF
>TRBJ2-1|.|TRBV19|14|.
TGTGCCAGTAGTGTCCAGGGTTCGTACAATGAGCAGTTCTTC
CASSVQGSYNEQFF
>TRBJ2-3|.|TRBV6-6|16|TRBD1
TGTGCCAGCAGTTACTTACGACAGGGATCCACAGATACGCAGTATTTT
CASSYLRQGSTDTQYF
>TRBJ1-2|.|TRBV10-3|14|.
TGTGCCATCAGTGAGGCGACGGTTCAGAGTGGCTACACCTTC
CAISEATVQSGYTF
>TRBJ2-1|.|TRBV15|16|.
TGTGCCACCAGCAGAGATCACGGACTCTATAACAATGAGCAGTTCTTC
CATSRDHGLYNNEQFF
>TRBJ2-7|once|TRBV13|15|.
TGTGCCAGCAGCATGGAAGGGGGGCGATCCTACGAGCAGTACTTC
CASSMEGGRSYEQYF
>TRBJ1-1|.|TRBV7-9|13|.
TGTGCCACCGAACCCTCTCTGGGCACTGAAGCTTTCTTT
CATEPSLGTEAFF
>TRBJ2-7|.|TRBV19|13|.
TGTGCCAGTAGTTTTGGAGGCTTCTACGAGCAGTACTTC
CASSFGGFYEQYF
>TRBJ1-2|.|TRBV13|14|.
TGTGCCAGCAGGGTGAGTGGCACTAGCTATGGCTACACCTTC
CASRVSGTSYGYTF
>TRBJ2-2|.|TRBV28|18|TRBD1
TGTGCCAGCAGCCCGCTCAGATCCCGGGACAGAATTGGCGGGGAGCTGTTTTTT
CASSPLRSRDRIGGELFF
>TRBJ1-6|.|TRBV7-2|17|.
TGTGCCAGCAGCCCCCAAGGGACGGGGTTCTATAATTCACCCCTCCACTTT
CASSPQGTGFYNSPLHF
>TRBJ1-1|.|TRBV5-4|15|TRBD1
TGTGCCAGCAGCCTTCGGGGGACAGGGAACACTGAAGCTTTCTTT
CASSLRGTGNTEAFF
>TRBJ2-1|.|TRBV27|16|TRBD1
TGTGCCAGCAGAGCGGTCGGGACAGGTGATTTCGATGAGCAGTTCTTC
CASRAVGTGDFDEQFF
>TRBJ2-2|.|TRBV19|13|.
TGTGCCAGTAGTATTCTTTACACCGGGGAGCTGTTTTTT
CASSILYTGELFF
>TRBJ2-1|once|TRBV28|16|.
TGTGCCAGCAGTTCCCCCGGGGGGCGCTCCTACAATGAGCAGTTCTTC
CASSSPGGRSYNEQFF
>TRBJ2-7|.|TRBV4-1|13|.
TGCGCCAGCAGCTACCGCGAACACTACGAGCAGTACTTC
CASSYREHYEQYF
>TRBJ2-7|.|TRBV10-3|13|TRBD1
TGTGCCATCAGTGAAACAGGGGCTCGGGAGCAGTACTTC
CAISETGAREQYF
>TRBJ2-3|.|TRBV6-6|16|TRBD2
TGTGCCAGCAGACTCGGACTAGCAATTGATATGGATACGCAGTATTTT
CASRLGLAIDMDTQYF